This T cell receptor beta chain was retrieved from a study of OX40 agonist ivuxolimab in advanced cancers. Blood got drawn at baseline, again on cycle 4 day 1, and then on cycle 7 day 1. Overall study findings and caveats: It was also the case that some nonresponders had low normalized T-cell clonal expansion. CD8+ T cells showed, on average, more clonal expansion than CD4+ cells. Antigen specificity remained undetermined for the expanded peripheral T cells.

V lost 2 bases and J lost 7, with 6 bases in between. The CDR3 length is 11 residues. Germline V CDR1 and CDR2: MNHEY, SVGAGI. Assay: immunoSEQ multiplex PCR; the TCRdb copy retains only in-frame clones and omits some. The table lists about 94,000 clones, roughly 84% of them singletons. A note on this clone: Its antigen is not identified.

V and J are TRBV6-5 and TRBJ2-7, with D perhaps matching TRBD1 (6 bases). This TCR was sampled from an adult with an advanced solid tumor such as melanoma, head and neck, liver or kidney cancer. The specimen was CD4+ or CD8+ T cells sorted from blood, collected in a trial of the OX40 agonist ivuxolimab. DNA of the CDR3: TGTGCCAGCAGTTACGGGACAGAGCAGTACTTC. Its protein is CASSYGTEQYF.